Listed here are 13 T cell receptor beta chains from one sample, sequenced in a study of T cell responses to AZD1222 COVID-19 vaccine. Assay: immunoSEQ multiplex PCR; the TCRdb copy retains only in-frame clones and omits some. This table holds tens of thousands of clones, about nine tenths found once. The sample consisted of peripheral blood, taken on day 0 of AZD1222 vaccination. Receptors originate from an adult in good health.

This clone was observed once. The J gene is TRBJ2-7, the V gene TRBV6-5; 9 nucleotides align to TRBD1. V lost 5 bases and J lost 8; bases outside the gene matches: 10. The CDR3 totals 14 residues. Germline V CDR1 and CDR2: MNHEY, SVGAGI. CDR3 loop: CASSPSGTGFQQYF. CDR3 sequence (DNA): TGTGCCAGCAGTCCTTCCGGGACAGGGTTTCAGCAGTACTTC.

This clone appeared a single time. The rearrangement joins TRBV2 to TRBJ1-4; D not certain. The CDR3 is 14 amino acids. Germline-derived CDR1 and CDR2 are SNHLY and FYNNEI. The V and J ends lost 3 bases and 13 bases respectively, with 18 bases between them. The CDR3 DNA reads TGTGCCAGCAGTGATCGTCGTGTTGGGCAAAGACTGTTTTTT. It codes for CASSDRRVGQRLFF.

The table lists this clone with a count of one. The CDR3 loop reads CASVRGLSVNTEAFF. CDR3 coding DNA: TGTGCCAGCGTCCGGGGGCTAAGTGTGAACACTGAAGCTTTCTTT. The rearrangement uses TRBV21-1 and TRBJ1-1. TRBV21-1 is described as a pseudogene. This CDR3 region has 15 residues.

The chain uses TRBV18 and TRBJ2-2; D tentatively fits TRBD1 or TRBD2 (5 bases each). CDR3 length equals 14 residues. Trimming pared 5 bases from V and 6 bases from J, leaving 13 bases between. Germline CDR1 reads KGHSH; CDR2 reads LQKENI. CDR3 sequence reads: CASSARGDPGELFF. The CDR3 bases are TGTGCCAGCTCAGCGAGAGGGGATCCCGGGGAGCTGTTTTTT.

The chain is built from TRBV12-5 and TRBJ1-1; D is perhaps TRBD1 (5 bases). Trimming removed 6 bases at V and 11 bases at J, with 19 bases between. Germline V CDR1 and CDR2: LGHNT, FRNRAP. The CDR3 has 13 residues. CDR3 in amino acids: CASGPGTGTQAFF. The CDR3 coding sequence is TGTGCTAGTGGCCCGGGGACCGGGACGCAGGCTTTCTTT.

CDR3 nucleotides: TGTGCCAGCAGCACGATACAGGGGAAAGCTTTCTTT. This encodes CASSTIQGKAFF. The V call is TRBV9, the J call TRBJ1-1; 7 bases line up with TRBD1. Germline CDR1 reads SGDLS; CDR2 reads YYNGEE. Unmatched junction bases numbered 6, after V lost 4 bases and J lost 9 bases. This CDR3 has 12 residues.

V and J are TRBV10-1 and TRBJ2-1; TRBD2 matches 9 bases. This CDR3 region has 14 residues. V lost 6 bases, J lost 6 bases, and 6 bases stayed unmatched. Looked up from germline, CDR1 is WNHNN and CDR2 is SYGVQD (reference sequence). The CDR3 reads CASSAGTSSNEQFF. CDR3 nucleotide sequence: TGCGCCAGCAGCGCCGGGACTAGCAGCAATGAGCAGTTCTTC.

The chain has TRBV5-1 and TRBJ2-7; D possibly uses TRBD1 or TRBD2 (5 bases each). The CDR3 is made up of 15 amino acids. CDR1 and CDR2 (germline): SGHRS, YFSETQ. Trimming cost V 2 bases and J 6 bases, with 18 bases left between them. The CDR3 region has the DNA TGCGCCAGCAGCTTCCGATCCGGGACCATCGGCGAGCAGTACTTC. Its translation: CASSFRSGTIGEQYF.

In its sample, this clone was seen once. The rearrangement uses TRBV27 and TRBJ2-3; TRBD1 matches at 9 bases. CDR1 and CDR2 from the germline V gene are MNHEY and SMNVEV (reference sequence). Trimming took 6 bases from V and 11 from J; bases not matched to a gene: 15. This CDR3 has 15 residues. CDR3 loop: CASRPRDRDPSGQYF. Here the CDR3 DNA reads TGTGCCAGCAGACCTCGGGACAGGGACCCCAGTGGGCAGTATTTT.

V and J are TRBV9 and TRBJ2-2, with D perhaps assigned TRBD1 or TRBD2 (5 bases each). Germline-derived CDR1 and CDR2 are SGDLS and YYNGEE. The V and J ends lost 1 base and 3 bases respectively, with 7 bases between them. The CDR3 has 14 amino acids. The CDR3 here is CASSVMGDTGELFF. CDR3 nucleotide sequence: TGTGCCAGCAGCGTAATGGGGGACACCGGGGAGCTGTTTTTT.

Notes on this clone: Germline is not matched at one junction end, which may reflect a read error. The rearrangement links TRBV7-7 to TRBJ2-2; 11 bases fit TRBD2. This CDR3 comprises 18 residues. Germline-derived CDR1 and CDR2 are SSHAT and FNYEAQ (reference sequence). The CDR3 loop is CASTHGVLAGANTGELFF. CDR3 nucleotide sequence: TGTGCTAGCACACACGGAGTACTAGCGGGAGCGAACACCGGGGAGCTGTTTTTT.

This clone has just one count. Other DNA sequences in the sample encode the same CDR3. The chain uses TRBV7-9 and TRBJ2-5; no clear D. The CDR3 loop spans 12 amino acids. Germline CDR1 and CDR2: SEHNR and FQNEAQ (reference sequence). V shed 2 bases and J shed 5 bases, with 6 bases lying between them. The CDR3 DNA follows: TGTGCCAGCAGCTTAATTGGGGAGACCCAGTACTTC. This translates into CASSLIGETQYF.

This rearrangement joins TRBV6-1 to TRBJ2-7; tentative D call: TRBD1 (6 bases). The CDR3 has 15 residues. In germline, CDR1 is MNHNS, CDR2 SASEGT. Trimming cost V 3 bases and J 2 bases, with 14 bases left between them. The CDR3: CASSEGQGIPYEQYF. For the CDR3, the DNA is TGTGCCAGCAGTGAGGGGCAGGGGATCCCCTACGAGCAGTACTTC.